This T cell receptor (beta chain) was identified during a study of cytomegalovirus exposure and HLA in healthy donors. Per the germline V gene, CDR1 is MNHEY and CDR2 is SMNVEV (reference sequence). The CDR3 covers 15 residues. Trimming stripped 11 bases from V and 0 bases from J, with 17 bases between. PCR employed 60 Vbeta and 13 Jbeta primers. Sequenced by immunoSEQ multiplex PCR; TCRdb stores in-frame clones only, minus some. The table lists some 63,000 clones, about 80% of them singletons, with approximately 1.5% in the top ten. Sequencing was performed on PBMCs. The chain joins TRBV27 to TRBJ2-1; a weak D match, TRBD1 (5 bases). The receptor was derived from a human donor in good health. CDR3 residues: CASCRQLGSYNEQFF. The CDR3 coding sequence is TGTGCCTCCTGTAGACAGTTAGGCTCCTACAATGAGCAGTTCTTC.